One and the same sample provided the 9 T cell receptor beta chains below, sequenced in a study of blood T cell repertoires in COVID-19. Generated by immunoSEQ multiplex PCR, the TCRdb table keeps only in-frame clones and is missing some. The table lists about 300,000 clones, 80% to 90% of them singletons. Source material: PBMCs or T cells enriched from blood (not recorded which). The receptors derive from a man under 40 who had recovered from COVID-19.

This chain links TRBV7-6 with TRBJ2-7, with TRBD2 matching over 12 bases. Losses at the gene ends were 8 bases for V and 1 base for J; bases not matched to a gene: 0. CDR1 and CDR2 (germline): SGHVS, FNYEAQ. This CDR3 comprises 13 residues. The CDR3, as DNA: TGTGCCAGCGGACTAGCGGGGTCCTACGAGCAGTACTTC. The encoded protein is CASGLAGSYEQYF.

This chain uses TRBV5-1 with TRBJ2-5; 13 bases are shared with TRBD2. Germline V gene sequence: CDR1 SGHRS, CDR2 YFSETQ. V shed 3 bases, J shed 7 bases, and the junction held 18 bases outside the gene matches. CDR3 size: 19 residues. CDR3 in amino acids: CASSYGLAGATHKLLTQYF. In DNA form, the CDR3 reads TGCGCCAGCAGCTACGGACTAGCGGGAGCGACCCACAAGCTCCTGACCCAGTACTTC.

The chain employs TRBV5-1 and TRBJ2-5, with 7 bases lining up with TRBD2. Germline V CDR1 and CDR2: SGHRS, YFSETQ. J was trimmed by 0 bases and V by 0 bases; bases with no gene match: 8. CDR3 length: 17 residues. The CDR3 loop reads CASSLEGGVRHQETQYF. CDR3 bases: TGCGCCAGCAGCTTGGAGGGAGGGGTGAGGCACCAAGAGACCCAGTACTTC.

The CDR3 is CASSYVPGGNTGELFF. In DNA form, the CDR3 reads TGTGCCAGCAGCTATGTACCGGGGGGGAACACCGGGGAGCTGTTTTTT. This chain joins TRBV7-8 and TRBJ2-2; 7 bases fit TRBD2. The CDR3 covers 16 residues. With 4 bases clipped from V and 1 base from J, the junction kept 6 bases outside the gene matches. Germline V gives CDR1 SGHVS, CDR2 FQNEAQ. Filled out from reference TRBV7-8 and TRBJ2-2, the complete variable domain reads GAGVSQSPRYKVAKRGQDVALRCDPISGHVSLFWYQQALGQGPEFLTYFQNEAQLDKSGLPSDRFFAERPEGSVSTLKIQRTQQEDSAVYLCASSYVPGGNTGELFFGEGSRLTVL.

The chain uses TRBV5-4 and TRBJ2-2, with D perhaps TRBD1 (6 bases). Germline CDR1 and CDR2: SGHNT and YYREEE (reference sequence). Trimming shortened V by 3 bases and J by 6 bases, and 6 bases separated the two germline ends. The CDR3 has 12 amino acids. CDR3 sequence: CASSSGAGELFF. In DNA form, the CDR3 reads TGTGCCAGCAGCTCAGGGGCCGGGGAGCTGTTTTTT. Full variable domain (rest looked up from reference TRBV5-4 and TRBJ2-2): ETGVTQSPTHLIKTRGQQVTLRCSSQSGHNTVSWYQQALGQGPQFIFQYYREEENGRGNFPPRFSGLQFPNYSSELNVNALELDDSALYLCASSSGAGELFFGEGSRLTVL.

The V and J genes are TRBV19 and TRBJ2-6; D is undetermined. This CDR3 is 15 amino acids long. In germline, CDR1 is LNHDA, CDR2 SQIVND (reference sequence). Trimming removed 6 bases at V and 0 bases at J, with 9 bases between. The CDR3 DNA is TGTGCCAGTAGCCTTCTGAGCTCTGGGGCCAACGTCCTGACTTTC. Encoded protein: CASSLLSSGANVLTF.

In its sample, this clone was seen once. This chain connects TRBV11-3 to TRBJ2-5; D gene ambiguous. CDR3 length: 15 residues. Germline V CDR1 and CDR2: SGHNT, YENEEA. V lost 8 bases, J lost 0 bases, and 16 bases lay in between. The CDR3 DNA is TGTGCCAGCCGAAATCCGAGGTACAACCAAGAGACCCAGTACTTC. Translated, it gives CASRNPRYNQETQYF.

The V and J genes are TRBV5-1 and TRBJ2-1, with D possibly matching TRBD2 (7 bases). Germline V lookup: CDR1 SGHRS, CDR2 YFSETQ. The CDR3 contains 16 residues. Trimming took off 4 bases at V and 2 bases at J, with 16 bases between the two ends. For the CDR3, the DNA is TGCGCCAGCAGCCCGGGAACAGGGAGGGCCTACAATGAGCAGTTCTTC. Protein product: CASSPGTGRAYNEQFF.

V gene TRBV14 combines with J gene TRBJ2-4; D is uncertain. V lost 0 bases and J 8 bases, leaving 14 bases between the germline ends. The CDR3 extends over 15 amino acids. CDR1 SGHDN and CDR2 FVKESK come from the germline V gene. CDR3 DNA: TGTGCCAGCAGCCAAGATTATTCCACCAACTACATTCAGTACTTC. This codes for CASSQDYSTNYIQYF.